Listed here are 9 T cell receptor beta chains from one sample, sequenced in a study of CD8 T cells in Susac syndrome (dated by TCRdb to between 2018 and 2020). To prepare the library, the immunoSEQ multiplex PCR assay was applied. RNA was extracted using the RNeasy kit, and roughly 0.45 to 1 microgram was reverse transcribed with random hexamers. Starting from the raw public reads, TCRdb applied fastp trimming at Q25, assembled clones with MiXCR and retained in-frame beta chains. Each record represents a unique CDR3 protein, reported with the most common genes and DNA among its rows. Here the sample has some 200,000 distinct CDR3 sequences; roughly nine tenths occur a single time. The top ten constitute roughly 0.15% of the sample. Input material: CD8+ T cells from PBMCs. The receptors were gathered from a human donor with multiple sclerosis.

This clonotype was observed once. V gene TRBV6-5 combines with J gene TRBJ2-3; 10 bases align to TRBD2. The trim removed 0 bases at V and 2 bases at J, leaving 11 bases unmatched. This CDR3 spans 19 amino acids. CDR1 is MNHEY, CDR2 SVGAGI, per germline. The CDR3 bases are TGTGCCAGCAGTTACTCCGCTAGCGGGAGTGGGATCTTCACAGATACGCAGTATTTT. Residues: CASSYSASGSGIFTDTQYF.

This clonotype appeared once. The chain links TRBV20-1 to TRBJ2-3, with unresolved D. Germline V gene lookup returns CDR1 DFQATT and CDR2 SNEGSKA (reference sequence). This CDR3 region has 14 residues. V shed 0 bases and J shed 1 base, with 8 bases lying between them. CDR3 protein: CSARDSWGTDTQYF. The CDR3 DNA reads as TGCAGTGCTAGAGACAGTTGGGGCACAGATACGCAGTATTTT.

V gene TRBV20-1 combines with J gene TRBJ2-1; 7 positions match TRBD2. Germline values: CDR1 DFQATT, CDR2 SNEGSKA (reference sequence). J gave up 8 bases and V 3 bases, and 16 bases lay outside the gene matches. The CDR3 loop spans 16 amino acids. CDR3 sequence: CSASRSGLAAFDEQFF. The DNA of the CDR3 is TGCAGTGCTAGTAGATCAGGGCTAGCGGCCTTCGATGAGCAGTTCTTC.

The chain links TRBV10-3 to TRBJ1-2, with D perhaps matching TRBD1 (5 bases). The CDR3 has 13 residues. CDR1 is ENHRY, CDR2 SYGVKD, per germline. The ends were cut back, 2 bases at V and 6 bases at J, with 10 bases in the middle. CDR3 DNA: TGTGCCATCAGTGAGCCAGGGATCGATGGCTACACCTTC. Its translation: CAISEPGIDGYTF.

The chain employs TRBV4-3 and TRBJ2-7; TRBD2 aligns across 8 bases. V lost 2 bases to trimming and J lost 6 bases; unmatched junction nucleotides: 9. Germline CDR1 LGHNA, CDR2 YSLEER. CDR3 length: 15 residues. CDR3 protein: CASSQQAGAASEQYF. CDR3 nucleotide sequence: TGCGCCAGCAGCCAACAAGCGGGAGCCGCCTCCGAGCAGTACTTC.

V gene TRBV5-4 combines with J gene TRBJ2-1, with D hard to call. Trimming took off 2 bases at V and 4 bases at J, with 7 bases between the two ends. CDR1 SGHNT and CDR2 YYREEE come from the germline V gene (reference sequence). This CDR3 is built from 13 residues. CDR3 DNA: TGTGCCAGCAGCTTAATAGAATACAATGAGCAGTTCTTC. This codes for CASSLIEYNEQFF.

The chain carries TRBV27 and TRBJ2-7, with TRBD2 identical over 16 bases. The V and J ends lost 4 bases and 2 bases, in that order; junction bases with no gene match: 5. CDR3 size: 17 residues. Germline V gene data show CDR1 as MNHEY and CDR2 as SMNVEV (reference sequence). CDR3 sequence (DNA): TGTGCCAGCAGTTCCCTGGGACTAGCGGGAGGGACCTACGAGCAGTACTTC. Amino acid sequence: CASSSLGLAGGTYEQYF.

The chain joins TRBV25-1 to TRBJ1-5; no clear D gene. Trimming left V 1 base short and J 6 bases short, with 10 bases between. The CDR3 contains 14 residues. CDR1 MGHDK and CDR2 SYGVNS come from the germline V gene. CDR3 nucleotide sequence: TGTGCCAGCAGTGAATCCGGCTTTGGTCAGCCCCAGCATTTT. Encoded protein: CASSESGFGQPQHF.

J is TRBJ2-1 and V is TRBV14; D gene ambiguous. The CDR3 sequence is 15 residues long. CDR1 and CDR2 (germline): SGHDN, FVKESK. V was shortened by 4 bases and J by 3 bases, with 13 bases between the two germline ends. CDR3 protein: CASSRPKASYNEQFF. The CDR3 DNA reads TGTGCCAGCAGCCGACCGAAGGCGAGCTACAATGAGCAGTTCTTC.